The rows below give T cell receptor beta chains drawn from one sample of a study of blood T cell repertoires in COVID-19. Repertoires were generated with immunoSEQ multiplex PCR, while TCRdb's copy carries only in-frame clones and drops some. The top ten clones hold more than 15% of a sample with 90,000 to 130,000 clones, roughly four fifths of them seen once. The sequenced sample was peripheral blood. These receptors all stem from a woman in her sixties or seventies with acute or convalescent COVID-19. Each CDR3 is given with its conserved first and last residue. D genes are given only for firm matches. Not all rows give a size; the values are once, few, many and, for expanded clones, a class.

TGTGCCAGCAGACTATCGGGGGTAAACATTCAGTACTTC CASRLSGVNIQYF NA TRBJ2-4 NA TRBV28
TGTGCCAGCTCACCACGCGAAACTAGCGGGGGGATTCAGTACTTC CASSPRETSGGIQYF TRBD2 TRBJ2-4 NA TRBV18
TGTGCCAGCTCACCGGGCAGGGGTATACCTGGCGAAAAACTGTTTTTT CASSPGRGIPGEKLFF NA TRBJ1-4 NA TRBV18
TGTGCCAGCAGCTTAGTCAGGGCAGAGACCCAGTACTTC CASSLVRAETQYF NA TRBJ2-5 NA TRBV11-3
TGCAGTGCTAGTCCCCCTTCACGGGGGGGCGGTACAGATACGCAGTATTTT CSASPPSRGGGTDTQYF TRBD2 TRBJ2-3 NA TRBV20-1
TGTGCCAGCAGAGACACAGGGGGCTTCCGAAACACCATATATTTT CASRDTGGFRNTIYF TRBD1 TRBJ1-3 NA TRBV6-1
TGTGCCAGCAGCGGCGACCCGAGGGGCGGGGGTGTCACCGGGGAGCTGTTTTTT CASSGDPRGGGVTGELFF TRBD2 TRBJ2-2 NA TRBV9
TGTGCCAGCAGCCACCCTAGAGGGGGACGACAAGAGACCCAGTACTTC CASSHPRGGRQETQYF NA TRBJ2-5 NA TRBV4-2
TGCAGCGCCTATTGGGGCATGAACACTGAAGCTTTCTTT CSAYWGMNTEAFF NA TRBJ1-1 NA TRBV29-1
TGCAGCGCTAGAAACCGCCCGGGTACGCAGTATTTT CSARNRPGTQYF NA TRBJ2-3 NA TRBV29-1
TGTGCCAGCAGCCAATATGACGGGGGAAGAGAGACCCAGTACTTC CASSQYDGGRETQYF NA TRBJ2-5 NA TRBV3-1/TRBV3-2
TGTGCCAGCAGCTTCCCCACCGACAGGGGGCAGGGGGAGACCCAGTACTTC CASSFPTDRGQGETQYF TRBD1 TRBJ2-5 many TRBV7-9
TGTGCCAGCAGCCAATCAGGTGGTGTCGAAGGGGCCCAGCCCCAGCATTTT CASSQSGGVEGAQPQHF NA TRBJ1-5 NA TRBV16